The T cell receptor (beta chain) under discussion was sequenced for a study of blood T cell repertoires in COVID-19. Whole-study context: PBMCs, B-cell-depleted T cells, or T cells provided the cDNA or gDNA that made up the material.

What the recovered Cohort 3 donors had was two negative PCRs, clearance, or symptom resolution. Clones were read by immunoSEQ multiplex PCR, and TCRdb kept only the in-frame ones, dropping some. Among roughly 300,000 clones listed, 87% were seen once. The V and J ends lost 3 bases and 9 bases, in that order; junction bases with no gene match: 6. The CDR3 runs to 14 residues. CDR1 SGHRS and CDR2 YFSETQ come from the germline V gene. Material: PBMCs or T cells enriched from blood (not recorded which). The chain recombines TRBV5-1 with TRBJ1-6; 7 nucleotides line up with TRBD1. The source of this sequence is a woman aged 25 to 39 who had recovered from COVID-19. CDR3 sequence reads: CASSSIPGGSPLHF. The CDR3 nucleotides read TGCGCCAGCAGCTCGATCCCAGGGGGTTCACCCCTCCACTTT. Variable domain in full (rest from reference TRBV5-1 and TRBJ1-6): KAGVTQTPRYLIKTRGQQVTLSCSPISGHRSVSWYQQTPGQGLQFLFEYFSETQRNKGNFPGRFSGRQFSNSRSEMNVSTLELGDSALYLCASSSIPGGSPLHFGNGTRLTVT.